A selection of T cell receptor beta chains follows, all from one sample in a study of naive and memory T cell subsets. TCRdb reprocessed the UMI-ligation and nested PCR reads with MiXCR, giving one entry per CDR3 protein. The data contain more than 95,000 distinct CDR3 sequences, about 14% of them seen just once; the ten biggest clones take up approximately 3%. Source material: naive CD8+ T cells from blood. These receptors were taken from a human donor in good health. Both conserved end residues are part of each CDR3.

v_gene	j_gene	CDR3aa
TRBV7-2	TRBJ2-5	CASSSPIEQETQYF
TRBV2	TRBJ2-3	CASSFLLAGGPGSTDTQYF
TRBV28	TRBJ1-4	CASNTGGFATNEKLFF
TRBV5-4	TRBJ1-2	CASSYGQRASYGYTF
TRBV11-2	TRBJ2-2	CASSLKFAGELFF
TRBV20-1	TRBJ2-5	CSCQPSGETQYF
TRBV29-1	TRBJ2-5	CSVEFGRGLAGQETQYF
TRBV9	TRBJ2-7	CASSALGWRDEQYF
TRBV29-1	TRBJ1-2	CSVYGQGGHYGYTF
TRBV7-9	TRBJ2-7	CASSLLGAEQYF
TRBV9	TRBJ2-1	CASSVSHNEQFF
TRBV4-3	TRBJ1-4	CASSQVDRGGEKLFF
TRBV4-3	TRBJ2-1	CASSHTLAELFNNEQFF
TRBV11-3	TRBJ1-1	CASSLAVAGSDTEAFF
TRBV29-1	TRBJ2-5	CSVGLAGETQYF
TRBV5-6	TRBJ2-1	CASSPPTPRIRDEQFF
TRBV30	TRBJ2-1	CACPLPSSSGEQFF
TRBV27	TRBJ2-3	CASRDSLSTDTQYF
TRBV29-1	TRBJ2-2	CSVDPGDTGELFF
TRBV19	TRBJ2-1	CASSTRTVTSGNHNEQFF
TRBV4-3	TRBJ2-7	CASSQDNRGLYEQYF
TRBV11-1	TRBJ2-1	CASSFVSAFEGSNHYNEQFF
TRBV5-4	TRBJ2-3	CASEGGTSTGTDTQYF
TRBV6-2/TRBV6-3	TRBJ1-1	CASSPHNTEAFF
TRBV7-2	TRBJ2-3	CASSPPGDTQYF
TRBV20-1	TRBJ1-6	CSARSRTQRALHF